This TCR beta chain is drawn from a study of control samples from healthy donors and cancer patients. Measured with immunoSEQ multiplex PCR; TCRdb has only the in-frame clones, and not every one. The sample holds 95,000 to 150,000 clones, about 89% seen once. This clone has only a few counts. This sequence originates from a woman under 30 in good health. Sequencing was carried out using blood.

The CDR3 DNA is TGTGCCAGCAGTTTAGTTAGGGGCTATGAGCAGTTCTTC. Translation gives CASSLVRGYEQFF. The chain joins TRBV12-3 or TRBV12-4 to TRBJ2-1, with D possibly being TRBD1 (5 bases). The germline V and J ends were trimmed by 1 base and 8 bases, with 9 bases remaining between them. The CDR3 is 13 residues long.